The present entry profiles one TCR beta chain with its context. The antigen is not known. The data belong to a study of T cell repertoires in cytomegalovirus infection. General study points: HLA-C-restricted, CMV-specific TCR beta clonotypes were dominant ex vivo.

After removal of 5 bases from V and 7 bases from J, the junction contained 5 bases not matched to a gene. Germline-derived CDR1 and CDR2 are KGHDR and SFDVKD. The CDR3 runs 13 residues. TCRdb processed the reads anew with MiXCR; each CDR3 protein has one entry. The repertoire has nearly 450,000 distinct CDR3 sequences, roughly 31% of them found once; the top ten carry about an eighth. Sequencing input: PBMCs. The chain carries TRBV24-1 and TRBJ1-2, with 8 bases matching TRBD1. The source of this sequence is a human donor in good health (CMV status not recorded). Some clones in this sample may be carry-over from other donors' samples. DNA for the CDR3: TGTGCCACCAGTGGCGGACAGGGAGGTGGCTACACCTTC. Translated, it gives CATSGGQGGGYTF.